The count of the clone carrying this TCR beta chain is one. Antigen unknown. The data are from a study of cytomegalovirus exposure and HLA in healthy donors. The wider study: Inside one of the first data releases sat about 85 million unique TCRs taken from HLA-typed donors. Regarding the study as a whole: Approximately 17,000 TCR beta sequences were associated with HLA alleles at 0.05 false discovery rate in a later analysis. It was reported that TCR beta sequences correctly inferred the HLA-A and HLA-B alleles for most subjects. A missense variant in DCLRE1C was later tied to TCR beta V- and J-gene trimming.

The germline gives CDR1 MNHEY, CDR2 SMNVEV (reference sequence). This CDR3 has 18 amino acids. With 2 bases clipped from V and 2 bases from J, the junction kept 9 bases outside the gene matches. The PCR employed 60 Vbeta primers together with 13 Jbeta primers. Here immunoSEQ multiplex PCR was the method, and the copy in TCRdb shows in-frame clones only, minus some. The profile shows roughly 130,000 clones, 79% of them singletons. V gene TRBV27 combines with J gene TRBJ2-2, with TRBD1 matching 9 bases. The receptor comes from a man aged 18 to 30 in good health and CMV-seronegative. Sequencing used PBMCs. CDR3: CASSLGPPGQGNTGELFF. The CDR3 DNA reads TGTGCCAGCAGTTTAGGCCCCCCGGGACAGGGAAACACCGGGGAGCTGTTTTTT.